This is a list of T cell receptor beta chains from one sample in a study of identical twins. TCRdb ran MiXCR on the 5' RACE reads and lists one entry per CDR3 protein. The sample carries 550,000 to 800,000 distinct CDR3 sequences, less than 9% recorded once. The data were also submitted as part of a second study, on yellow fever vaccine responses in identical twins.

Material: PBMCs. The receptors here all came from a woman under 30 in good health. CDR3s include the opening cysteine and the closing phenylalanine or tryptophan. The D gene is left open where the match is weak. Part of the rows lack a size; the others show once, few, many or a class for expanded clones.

CDR3nt: TGTGCCAGCAGTTTCGGACAGATCTCCTACGAGCAGTACTTC
CDR3aa: CASSFGQISYEQYF
v_gene: TRBV12-3/TRBV12-4
d_gene: -
abundance: many
j_gene: TRBJ2-7

CDR3nt: TGTGCCAGCACTCGACAGGGAATCCAGCCCCAGCATTTT
CDR3aa: CASTRQGIQPQHF
v_gene: TRBV12-3/TRBV12-4
d_gene: TRBD1
abundance: -
j_gene: TRBJ1-5

CDR3nt: TGTGCCATCAGTGCCAGGGAGGAGAAAGGCTACACCTTC
CDR3aa: CAISAREEKGYTF
v_gene: TRBV10-3
d_gene: -
abundance: -
j_gene: TRBJ1-2

CDR3nt: TGTGCCAGCAGGCTTCGGGAACTCCCCCAGGGTGAGCAGTTCTTC
CDR3aa: CASRLRELPQGEQFF
v_gene: TRBV7-2
d_gene: -
abundance: many
j_gene: TRBJ2-1

CDR3nt: TGTGCCAGCAGCCAAGAAGGTCCGGGGACTAGCGGGCCGAGGGAGACCCAGTACTTC
CDR3aa: CASSQEGPGTSGPRETQYF
v_gene: TRBV4-2
d_gene: TRBD2
abundance: -
j_gene: TRBJ2-5

CDR3nt: TGTGCCACCAGCAGGGGACGTGGACAGGACAACAATGAGCAGTTCTTC
CDR3aa: CATSRGRGQDNNEQFF
v_gene: TRBV15
d_gene: TRBD1
abundance: few
j_gene: TRBJ2-1

CDR3nt: TGTGCCAGCAGCCCGGGACTAGAAGGGGTGACCCAGTACTTC
CDR3aa: CASSPGLEGVTQYF
v_gene: TRBV14
d_gene: TRBD2
abundance: -
j_gene: TRBJ2-5

CDR3nt: TGTGCCAGCAGCTTAGGCGTTTATGGCTACACCTTC
CDR3aa: CASSLGVYGYTF
v_gene: TRBV7-9
d_gene: -
abundance: many
j_gene: TRBJ1-2

CDR3nt: TGCAGTGCTAGGGATCCCGGTGGGCAGCCCCAGCATTTT
CDR3aa: CSARDPGGQPQHF
v_gene: TRBV20-1
d_gene: -
abundance: -
j_gene: TRBJ1-5

CDR3nt: TGTGCCAGCAGGCTAGAGGGGACTCTGGGGACCCAGTACTTC
CDR3aa: CASRLEGTLGTQYF
v_gene: TRBV6-1
d_gene: -
abundance: -
j_gene: TRBJ2-5

CDR3nt: TGCAGTGCTAGGACTTACGATAATTCACCCCTCCACTTT
CDR3aa: CSARTYDNSPLHF
v_gene: TRBV20-1
d_gene: -
abundance: few
j_gene: TRBJ1-6

CDR3nt: TGTGCCAGCAGCTCGATTAGCGGGAGGAACACCGGGGAGCTGTTTTTT
CDR3aa: CASSSISGRNTGELFF
v_gene: TRBV7-7
d_gene: TRBD2
abundance: few
j_gene: TRBJ2-2

CDR3nt: TGTGCCAGCAGTTTACTCCAGGGGCGGTCAGATACGCAGTATTTT
CDR3aa: CASSLLQGRSDTQYF
v_gene: TRBV28
d_gene: -
abundance: -
j_gene: TRBJ2-3

CDR3nt: TGTGCCAGCAGCTTAGTACCCCTGAACATTCAGTACTTC
CDR3aa: CASSLVPLNIQYF
v_gene: TRBV11-2
d_gene: -
abundance: few
j_gene: TRBJ2-4

CDR3nt: TGTGCCAGCAGTTTCCGATCTCCCACTAGCGGGGATGAGCAGTACTTC
CDR3aa: CASSFRSPTSGDEQYF
v_gene: TRBV12-3/TRBV12-4
d_gene: TRBD2
abundance: many
j_gene: TRBJ2-7

CDR3nt: TGTGCCAGCAGCACAGGGACCGGGGAGCTGTTTTTT
CDR3aa: CASSTGTGELFF
v_gene: TRBV12-3/TRBV12-4
d_gene: -
abundance: -
j_gene: TRBJ2-2

CDR3nt: TGTGCCAGCAGTCCGGATATACAAGCGGTTGGAGTGAATACGCAGTATTTT
CDR3aa: CASSPDIQAVGVNTQYF
v_gene: TRBV3-1
d_gene: -
abundance: -
j_gene: TRBJ2-3

CDR3nt: TGCGCCGGCAGCCAAGTAAAGGCGGGCAGGGGTCTACCCTCGGACACCGGGGAGCTGTTTTTT
CDR3aa: CAGSQVKAGRGLPSDTGELFF
v_gene: TRBV4-1
d_gene: -
abundance: -
j_gene: TRBJ2-2

CDR3nt: TGTGCCAGCAGCTTGCCAGGGGATGTCACTGAAGCTTTCTTT
CDR3aa: CASSLPGDVTEAFF
v_gene: TRBV5-6
d_gene: -
abundance: -
j_gene: TRBJ1-1

CDR3nt: TGTGCCATCACCGAAGGACCCTCGAACACTGAAGCTTTCTTT
CDR3aa: CAITEGPSNTEAFF
v_gene: TRBV10-3
d_gene: -
abundance: -
j_gene: TRBJ1-1

CDR3nt: TGTGCCAGCAGCCCCTGGAACAATGAGCAGTTCTTC
CDR3aa: CASSPWNNEQFF
v_gene: TRBV5-5
d_gene: -
abundance: -
j_gene: TRBJ2-1

CDR3nt: TGTGCCAGCAGCCAAGACGGTACTAGCGGAAGTTCCTACGAGCAGTACTTC
CDR3aa: CASSQDGTSGSSYEQYF
v_gene: TRBV4-2
d_gene: TRBD2
abundance: -
j_gene: TRBJ2-7

CDR3nt: TGCAGTGCTAGATACAGCTACGAGCAGTACTTC
CDR3aa: CSARYSYEQYF
v_gene: TRBV20-1
d_gene: -
abundance: many
j_gene: TRBJ2-7

CDR3nt: TGCAGCGTTGATCCGGGGCGGGGAGTCTACGAGCAGTACTTC
CDR3aa: CSVDPGRGVYEQYF
v_gene: TRBV29-1
d_gene: -
abundance: few
j_gene: TRBJ2-7

CDR3nt: TGTGCCAGCAGTCCGCTCGTACTAGCGGGAGGGGCGCAGTACTTC
CDR3aa: CASSPLVLAGGAQYF
v_gene: TRBV25-1
d_gene: TRBD2
abundance: few
j_gene: TRBJ2-7

CDR3nt: TGTGCCAGCAGCGAGGGACACGGGAACTACGAGCAGTACTTC
CDR3aa: CASSEGHGNYEQYF
v_gene: TRBV5-5
d_gene: -
abundance: many
j_gene: TRBJ2-7

CDR3nt: TGTGCCATCAGTGAGTCGGGGCCGAACTCCTACAATGAGCAGTTCTTC
CDR3aa: CAISESGPNSYNEQFF
v_gene: TRBV10-3
d_gene: -
abundance: -
j_gene: TRBJ2-1

CDR3nt: TGCAGTGCTAGAGCAGTGACTTATGAGACCCAGTACTTC
CDR3aa: CSARAVTYETQYF
v_gene: TRBV20-1
d_gene: -
abundance: few
j_gene: TRBJ2-5

CDR3nt: TGTGCCAGCAGTTCCGGGGACCTAATCTATGGCTACACCTTC
CDR3aa: CASSSGDLIYGYTF
v_gene: TRBV28
d_gene: -
abundance: -
j_gene: TRBJ1-2

CDR3nt: TGCAGCGTTGCATCGTCGCGGGAGCAGTTCTTC
CDR3aa: CSVASSREQFF
v_gene: TRBV29-1
d_gene: -
abundance: -
j_gene: TRBJ2-1

CDR3nt: TGCGCCAGCAGCTATCAGGGGGTGAACACTGAAGCTTTCTTT
CDR3aa: CASSYQGVNTEAFF
v_gene: TRBV5-1
d_gene: TRBD1
abundance: many
j_gene: TRBJ1-1

CDR3nt: TGTGCCAGCCAACAAGAGGCCTACGAGCAGTACTTC
CDR3aa: CASQQEAYEQYF
v_gene: TRBV2
d_gene: -
abundance: -
j_gene: TRBJ2-7

CDR3nt: TGTGCCAGCAGCCCCCTACCTAGCGGGAGTTACAATGAGCAGTTCTTC
CDR3aa: CASSPLPSGSYNEQFF
v_gene: TRBV11-2
d_gene: TRBD2
abundance: many
j_gene: TRBJ2-1

CDR3nt: TGCGCCAGCAGCCAAGATGGGGGGGGTTACTACGAGCAGTACTTC
CDR3aa: CASSQDGGGYYEQYF
v_gene: TRBV4-1
d_gene: TRBD2
abundance: many
j_gene: TRBJ2-7

CDR3nt: TGTGCCAGCAGTGAAGTCTGGGGACAGTCCAACTATGGCTACACCTTC
CDR3aa: CASSEVWGQSNYGYTF
v_gene: TRBV2
d_gene: TRBD1
abundance: -
j_gene: TRBJ1-2

CDR3nt: TGCAGCGTTGTGACGTCCGCAACCTACAATGAGCAGTTCTTC
CDR3aa: CSVVTSATYNEQFF
v_gene: TRBV29-1
d_gene: -
abundance: -
j_gene: TRBJ2-1

CDR3nt: TGTGCCAGCAGCTTAGTGCTAGCGGAACAGTACTTC
CDR3aa: CASSLVLAEQYF
v_gene: TRBV7-9
d_gene: TRBD2
abundance: many
j_gene: TRBJ2-7

CDR3nt: TGTGCCAGCAGGCAACAGACCTATAATTCACCCCTCCACTTT
CDR3aa: CASRQQTYNSPLHF
v_gene: TRBV28
d_gene: -
abundance: few
j_gene: TRBJ1-6

CDR3nt: TGTGCCAGCGCGATAGCGGGAGGGCCCACCAATGAGCAGTTCTTC
CDR3aa: CASAIAGGPTNEQFF
v_gene: TRBV12-3/TRBV12-4
d_gene: TRBD2
abundance: many
j_gene: TRBJ2-1

CDR3nt: TGTGCCAGCAGCGACTCGGGGGTAACGAACACTGAAGCTTTCTTT
CDR3aa: CASSDSGVTNTEAFF
v_gene: TRBV11-2
d_gene: -
abundance: -
j_gene: TRBJ1-1

CDR3nt: TGTGCCACCAGCAGGCCGACACAAATCACAGATACGCAGTATTTT
CDR3aa: CATSRPTQITDTQYF
v_gene: TRBV15
d_gene: -
abundance: -
j_gene: TRBJ2-3

CDR3nt: TGTGCCAGCAGCCAACGGATACAGGGGGTGAACACTGAAGCTTTCTTT
CDR3aa: CASSQRIQGVNTEAFF
v_gene: TRBV3-1
d_gene: TRBD1
abundance: many
j_gene: TRBJ1-1

CDR3nt: TGTGCCAGTCAGTCAGGCCGCCAAGAGACCCAGTACTTC
CDR3aa: CASQSGRQETQYF
v_gene: TRBV7-9
d_gene: -
abundance: -
j_gene: TRBJ2-5

CDR3nt: TGTGCCACCAGCAGTTCATCTGGCGTTGGGGCCACAGATACGCAGTATTTT
CDR3aa: CATSSSSGVGATDTQYF
v_gene: TRBV15
d_gene: -
abundance: -
j_gene: TRBJ2-3

CDR3nt: TGTGCCAGCAGCTTAGGTAGGGGTACAAGGACTAGCGGTCAAGAGACCCAGTACTTC
CDR3aa: CASSLGRGTRTSGQETQYF
v_gene: TRBV11-2
d_gene: TRBD2
abundance: -
j_gene: TRBJ2-5

CDR3nt: TGTGCCAGCAGCTTAGAGTTTGGGAAACGGGGCACTGAAGCTTTCTTT
CDR3aa: CASSLEFGKRGTEAFF
v_gene: TRBV11-2
d_gene: -
abundance: many
j_gene: TRBJ1-1

CDR3nt: TGCGCCAGCAGCCCGACAGGGTTTAGCAATCAGCCCCAGCATTTT
CDR3aa: CASSPTGFSNQPQHF
v_gene: TRBV5-1
d_gene: TRBD1
abundance: many
j_gene: TRBJ1-5

CDR3nt: TGTGCCAGCAGTTACTCCGGACTAGCGGGGCCATATACGCAGTATTTT
CDR3aa: CASSYSGLAGPYTQYF
v_gene: TRBV6-5
d_gene: TRBD2
abundance: -
j_gene: TRBJ2-3

CDR3nt: TGCGCCAGCAGCCAGCAACTAGCGGGATCAACAGATACGCAGTATTTT
CDR3aa: CASSQQLAGSTDTQYF
v_gene: TRBV5-1
d_gene: TRBD2
abundance: few
j_gene: TRBJ2-3